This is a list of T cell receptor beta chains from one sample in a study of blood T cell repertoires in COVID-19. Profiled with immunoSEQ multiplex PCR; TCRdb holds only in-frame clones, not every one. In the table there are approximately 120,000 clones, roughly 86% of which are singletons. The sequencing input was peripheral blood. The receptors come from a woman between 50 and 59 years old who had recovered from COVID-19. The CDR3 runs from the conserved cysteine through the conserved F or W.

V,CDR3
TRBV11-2,CASSPRPGGGGDTQYF
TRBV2,CASSDTYSGGTQETQYF
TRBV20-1,CSASRGQGVGQPQHF
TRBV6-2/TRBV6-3,CASSPRQGPWEQEQYF
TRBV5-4,CASSSRTSGTAGELFF
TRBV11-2,CASSLDEKGDRLTSRQYF
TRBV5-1,CASRGDTSSYEQYF
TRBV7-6,CASSPGTGHQETQYF
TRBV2,CASSEIPAGVTDTQYF
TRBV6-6,CASSYGQYNSPLHF
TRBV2,CASSLGGAYSGNTIYF
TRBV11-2,CASRTSGGAVGELFF
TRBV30,CAWSRGGLSNQPQHF
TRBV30,CAWSVLSKIYTGELFF
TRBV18,CASSPRTRDIQYF
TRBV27,CASSLKGGSSNQPQHF
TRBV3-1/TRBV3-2,CASSQGGRGDEKLFF
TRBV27,CASSNRVPRESGANVLTF
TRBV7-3,CASSRAAQGEGSPLHF
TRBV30,CAWSARTGATDTQYF
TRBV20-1,CSASSGWYQETQYF
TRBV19,CASTAGIYQPQHF
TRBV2,CASSSPGKRSNQPQHF